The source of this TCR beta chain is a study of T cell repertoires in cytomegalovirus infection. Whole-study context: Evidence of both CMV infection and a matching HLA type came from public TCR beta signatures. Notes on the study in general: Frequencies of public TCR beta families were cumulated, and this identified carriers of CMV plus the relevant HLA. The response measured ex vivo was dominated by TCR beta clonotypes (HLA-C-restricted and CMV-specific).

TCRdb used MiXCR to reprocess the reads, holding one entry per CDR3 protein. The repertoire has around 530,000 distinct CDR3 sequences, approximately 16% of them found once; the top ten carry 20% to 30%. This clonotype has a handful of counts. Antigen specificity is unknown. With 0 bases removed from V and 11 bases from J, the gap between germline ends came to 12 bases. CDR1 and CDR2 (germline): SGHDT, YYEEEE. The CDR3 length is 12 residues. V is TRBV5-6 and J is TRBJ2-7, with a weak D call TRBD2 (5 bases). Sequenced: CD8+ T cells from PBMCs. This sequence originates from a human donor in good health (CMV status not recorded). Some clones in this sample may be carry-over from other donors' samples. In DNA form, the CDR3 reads TGTGCCAGCAGCTTGGGAGCGGACTTGGAGTACTTC. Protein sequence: CASSLGADLEYF. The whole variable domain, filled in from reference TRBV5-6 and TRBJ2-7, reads DAGVTQSPTHLIKTRGQQVTLRCSPKSGHDTVSWYQQALGQGPQFIFQYYEEEERQRGNFPDRFSGHQFPNYSSELNVNALLLGDSALYLCASSLGADLEYFGPGTRLTVT.